This is a list of T cell receptor beta chains from one sample in a study of memory CD4+ T cells and cytomegalovirus serostatus. Profiling relied on immunoSEQ multiplex PCR, and the TCRdb table lists in-frame clones only, not all of them. The sample shows about 50,000 clones, about three quarters of them seen only once. Material for sequencing was memory CD4+ T cells from blood. Receptor source: an adult in good health and CMV-seronegative. CDR3s include the opening cysteine and the closing phenylalanine or tryptophan. D genes are given only for firm matches. Expanded clones get a size class; other rows say once, few or many, or leave the size out.

d_gene	v_gene	abundance	j_gene	CDR3nt	CDR3aa
-	TRBV28	-	TRBJ1-6	TGTGCCAGCAGTTTACAGGCTTCACCCCTCCACTTT	CASSLQASPLHF
TRBD1	TRBV29-1	-	TRBJ2-5	TGCAGCGTTCACAACTCAGGGGGACGAGGTCGCAGAGAGACCCAGTACTTC	CSVHNSGGRGRRETQYF
-	TRBV5-1	few	TRBJ2-6	TGCGCCAGCAGCTTGGGTCCGCGGACCCCATTGAACTCTGGGGCCAACGTCCTGACTTTC	CASSLGPRTPLNSGANVLTF
-	TRBV7-8	-	TRBJ1-6	TGTGCCAGCAGCTTAGGCACCTCTGGGGCCAATTCACCCCTCCACTTT	CASSLGTSGANSPLHF
-	TRBV18	-	TRBJ1-1	TGTGCCAGCTCACGGGGCCTCGGGACAACCTTGAACACTGAAGCTTTCTTT	CASSRGLGTTLNTEAFF
TRBD1	TRBV11-1	-	TRBJ1-1	TGTGCCAGCAGCTCATCCGGGACAGGGGTTTTAGCTTTCTTT	CASSSSGTGVLAFF
-	TRBV19	-	TRBJ1-2	TGTGCCAGTAGTATAGTCGGGGCCGGCTACACCTTC	CASSIVGAGYTF
TRBD2	TRBV7-2	-	TRBJ2-3	TGTGCCAGCAGCTCTATCGCAGCGGGGGGGGCGGCAGATACGCAGTATTTT	CASSSIAAGGAADTQYF
-	TRBV6-6	few	TRBJ1-2	TGTGCCAGCACCCTGGAACGGATCTATGGCTACACCTTC	CASTLERIYGYTF
TRBD2	TRBV29-1	-	TRBJ2-5	TGCAGCGTTGGGGGAGGGGACTTCCAAGAGACCCAGTACTTC	CSVGGGDFQETQYF
-	TRBV19	-	TRBJ1-5	TGTGCCAGTAGTCCCCCAGGGACAAGGAATCAGCCCCAGCATTTT	CASSPPGTRNQPQHF
-	TRBV7-2	few	TRBJ2-5	TGTGCCAGCAGCCCCTGGAGCAGGCAGCAGGAGACCCAGTACTTC	CASSPWSRQQETQYF
-	TRBV5-6	once	TRBJ1-1	TGTGCCAGCAGCTTGGCAGTGGGCGGGGCGGCTTTCTTT	CASSLAVGGAAFF
-	TRBV7-9	-	TRBJ2-1	TGTGCCAGCAGCTTAGATAGAGCCTACAATGAGCAGTTCTTC	CASSLDRAYNEQFF
-	TRBV25-1	-	TRBJ1-1	TGTGCCAGCAGTGAATATGGGGCAGGCGTCCCTGGAGCTTTCTTT	CASSEYGAGVPGAFF
-	TRBV7-7	-	TRBJ2-5	TGTGCCAGCAGCAAAGGACCGGGAGAGACCCAGTACTTC	CASSKGPGETQYF
-	TRBV27	few	TRBJ1-4	TGTGCCAGTAAACAGGGATCAACTAATGAAAAACTGTTTTTT	CASKQGSTNEKLFF
-	TRBV7-3	-	TRBJ1-2	TGTGCCAGCAGCTTGGGACGGAACTATGGCTACACCTTC	CASSLGRNYGYTF
-	TRBV10-1	-	TRBJ2-5	TGCGCCAGCAGTGAGCCTTACAGGGACCTCGGGCAAGAGACCCAGTACTTC	CASSEPYRDLGQETQYF
-	TRBV5-4	-	TRBJ1-1	TGTGCCAGCAGCTTGCCGTGGGCGACTGAAGCTTTCTTT	CASSLPWATEAFF
-	TRBV5-6	-	TRBJ2-3	TGTGCCAGCAGCTTAGATTTCACAGATACGCAGTATTTT	CASSLDFTDTQYF
-	TRBV4-3	-	TRBJ1-6	TGCGCCAGCAGCCAAGCGCTAAGCTCCTATAATTCACCCCTCCACTTT	CASSQALSSYNSPLHF
TRBD1	TRBV9	-	TRBJ2-1	TGTGCCAGCAGCGACGGGACAGGGGACTACAATGAGCAGTTCTTC	CASSDGTGDYNEQFF
TRBD1	TRBV7-9	-	TRBJ1-1	TGTGCCAGCAGCTTAGCCGGACAGGGTGAAGCTTTCTTT	CASSLAGQGEAFF
-	TRBV27	-	TRBJ1-6	TGTGCCAGCAGCCCGGACGGAAATTCACCCCTCCACTTT	CASSPDGNSPLHF
-	TRBV7-9	-	TRBJ1-1	TGTGCCAGCAGCTTACTGATGGGTCCGGGCACTGAAGCTTTCTTT	CASSLLMGPGTEAFF
TRBD2	TRBV5-1	once	TRBJ2-7	TGCGCCAGCAGCCTAGGACTAGCGGGGGCCGGATCCTACGAGCAGTACTTC	CASSLGLAGAGSYEQYF
-	TRBV6-1	-	TRBJ2-1	TGTGCCAGCAGTGCCCAAACGCCGGGGAACAATGAGCAGTTCTTC	CASSAQTPGNNEQFF
-	TRBV19	-	TRBJ2-7	TGTGCCAGTAGTACTGGGACATACATCTACGAGCAGTACTTC	CASSTGTYIYEQYF
TRBD1	TRBV4-3	-	TRBJ2-7	TGCGCCAGCAGCCAAGTCCTGGCGCCGGGACAGGGACACGAGCAGTACTTC	CASSQVLAPGQGHEQYF
TRBD1	TRBV11-3	few	TRBJ2-3	TGTGCCAGCAGCCCAGGGGGACCATTAAGCCAATTTAGCACAGATACGCAGTATTTT	CASSPGGPLSQFSTDTQYF
-	TRBV11-2	-	TRBJ2-1	TGTGCCAGCAGCCTAGCACTTGCATCCTACAATGAGCAGTTCTTC	CASSLALASYNEQFF
TRBD2	TRBV11-3	few	TRBJ2-3	TGTGCCAGCAGCCCAGGCGGGGGACCCACAGATACGCAGTATTTT	CASSPGGGPTDTQYF
TRBD1	TRBV9	-	TRBJ2-1	TGTGCCAGCAGCGTAGCACCAGGGGGCTACAATGAGCAGTTCTTC	CASSVAPGGYNEQFF
-	TRBV21-1	-	TRBJ2-5	TGTGCCAGCAGCAAAGAAGGGGGGCAAGAGACCCAGTACTTC	CASSKEGGQETQYF
TRBD1	TRBV30	-	TRBJ2-7	TGTGCCTGGACTTGGGACAGGGCGGACTACGAGCAGTACTTC	CAWTWDRADYEQYF
-	TRBV5-1	-	TRBJ1-2	TGCGCCAGCACGTCTTCGTCAACAGGGTTTGGCTACACCTTC	CASTSSSTGFGYTF